This T cell receptor beta chain stems from a study of cytomegalovirus exposure and HLA in healthy donors. The study's findings and limits: In a later analysis, DRB1 alleles had the most associated TCRs; HLA-C alleles the fewest.

PCR was performed using 60 Vbeta and 13 Jbeta primers. Profiling relied on immunoSEQ multiplex PCR, and the TCRdb table lists in-frame clones only, not all of them. Counted here are some 130,000 clones, 82% occurring once; the ten biggest clones make up approximately 1.1%. A note on this clone: The antigen remains undetermined.

This clonotype was sampled from a boy between 10 and 17 years old in good health and CMV-seronegative. Material: PBMCs.

CDR3 sequence (DNA): TGCGCCAGCAGCCAAGTGATTAGCGGGGCCTACGAGCAGTACTTC. Residues: CASSQVISGAYEQYF. The chain has TRBV4-1 and TRBJ2-7; 8 nucleotides align to TRBD2. Germline V CDR1 and CDR2: MGHRA, YSYEKL. This CDR3 spans 15 amino acids. Trimming removed 1 base from V and 2 bases from J; junction bases left unmatched: 4.